This T cell receptor beta chain stems from a study of CD8+ T cells in alopecia areata. General study findings and limits: Normal scalp showed lower clonality than lesional scalp, especially alopecia totalis/universalis. Many expanded lesional clones stayed in scalp and blood while on tofacitinib.

Investigators isolated RNA and reverse transcribed it into cDNA to act as the sequencing template. Produced via immunoSEQ multiplex PCR; TCRdb's table is partial and in-frame only. This sample has over 200,000 clones, with around 66% found just once. A remark on this clone: What it recognizes is unknown.

CDR1 is MGHRA, CDR2 YSYEKL, per germline. The germline V and J ends were trimmed by 0 bases and 2 bases, with 16 bases remaining between them. The CDR3 runs to 17 residues. Treatment: oral pan-JAK inhibitor, 5-10 mg twice daily. This sample comprised CD4+ T cells sorted from blood, obtained at week 4, from a patient treated with tofacitinib. The chain carries TRBV4-1 and TRBJ1-2; D is perhaps TRBD1 (6 bases). The clonotype originates from a human donor with alopecia areata. The CDR3: CASSQDDVRTENYGYTF. CDR3 nucleotide sequence: TGCGCCAGCAGCCAAGATGATGTGCGGACAGAGAACTATGGCTACACCTTC.